The rows below give T cell receptor beta chains drawn from one sample of a study of T cells in Graves' hyperthyroidism and ophthalmopathy. A single record per CDR3 protein comes from TCRdb applying MiXCR to the multiplex PCR reads. The sample shows some 98,000 distinct CDR3 sequences, 35% to 50% of them seen only once. Specimen: peripheral blood or thyroid tissue (not recorded which). Source of these receptors: a woman younger than 45 with Graves' hyperthyroidism. Each CDR3 is given with its conserved first and last residue. Each record gives: CDR3 DNA, CDR3 protein, J gene, D gene, clone size, CDR3 length, V gene. A D gene is named only where the DNA matches it firmly. Where a row states a size, it is once, few, many or the class of an expanded clone; other rows omit it.

TGTGCCATCAGCGGCGGGACAGGGTGGGCCTACGAGCAGTACTTC CAISGGTGWAYEQYF TRBJ2-7 TRBD1 NA 15 TRBV10-3
TGTGCCAGCAGTTCCCGGTCGACGTCCTTTAGCTATGGCTACACCTTC CASSSRSTSFSYGYTF TRBJ1-2 NA once 16 TRBV12-3/TRBV12-4
TGCAGTGCCTTACTCAGGGGGGATTCACCCCTCCACTTT CSALLRGDSPLHF TRBJ1-6 TRBD1 NA 13 TRBV20-1
TGCGCCAGCAGCATCGACCATTCCGAGCTGTTTTTT CASSIDHSELFF TRBJ2-2 NA NA 12 TRBV7-9
TGTGCCAGCTCACCCCGGGGGACAGGGAAATACGAGCAGTACTTC CASSPRGTGKYEQYF TRBJ2-7 TRBD1 few 15 TRBV7-2
TGTGCCAGCAGCTCTCTAGCGGGAGTGACTAATGAAAAACTGTTTTTT CASSSLAGVTNEKLFF TRBJ1-4 NA once 16 TRBV12-3/TRBV12-4
TGCGCCAGCAGCCTAAGGGACAGGGAAGGGACTGAAGCTTTCTTT CASSLRDREGTEAFF TRBJ1-1 TRBD1 many 15 TRBV5-1
TGTGCCAGCAGCCCCTCTCCAGGGGATATGCGGTGGAGGATATATCAGCCCCAGCATTTT CASSPSPGDMRWRIYQPQHF TRBJ1-5 NA many 20 TRBV7-8
TGTGCCAGCAGCCTGGCGACAACCCAAGAGATCCAGTACTTC CASSLATTQEIQYF TRBJ2-5 NA NA 14 TRBV11-2
TGTGCCAGCAATAAGGGGTACGACTCTGGGGCCAACTATGGCTACACCTTC CASNKGYDSGANYGYTF TRBJ1-2 NA once 17 TRBV7-9
TGCAGTGCTACTAGCGTTGACCAAGAGACCCAGTACTTC CSATSVDQETQYF TRBJ2-5 NA once 13 TRBV20-1
TGCGCCAGCAGCCCAGGGAGAGGGGTGCGAAAACTGTTTTTT CASSPGRGVRKLFF TRBJ1-4 NA many 14 TRBV5-1
TGTGCCACCAGTCAGGGGAACTATGGCTACACCTTC CATSQGNYGYTF TRBJ1-2 NA many 12 TRBV24-1
TGCGCCAGCAGCCAAGATGCGGGTTACGGCTACACCTTC CASSQDAGYGYTF TRBJ1-2 NA many 13 TRBV4-1
TGTGCCAGCACACGAGGGGAGAGCTCCTACGAGCAGTACTTC CASTRGESSYEQYF TRBJ2-7 NA NA 14 TRBV18
TGTGCCAGCAGCGTAGATCCGGCGGGAGGGCCCCAGACTCAGTACTTC CASSVDPAGGPQTQYF TRBJ2-5 TRBD2 NA 16 TRBV9
TGTGCCAGCAGTTACCCTACAGGGGCAGGGGAGACCCAGTACTTC CASSYPTGAGETQYF TRBJ2-5 TRBD1 NA 15 TRBV6-6
TGTGCCAGCTTTTTCGGGGGCTACACCTTC CASFFGGYTF TRBJ1-2 NA many 10 TRBV2
TGCGCCAGCAGCCCGGGACAGGGTGGCTACACCTTC CASSPGQGGYTF TRBJ1-2 TRBD1 many 12 TRBV5-1
TGCGCCAGCAGCCAAGTAATAACAGGCAATCAGCCCCAGCATTTT CASSQVITGNQPQHF TRBJ1-5 NA many 15 TRBV4-1
TGTGCCAGCAGCCCCCAGGGAACTGGAAACACCATATATTTT CASSPQGTGNTIYF TRBJ1-3 NA many 14 TRBV5-8
TGTGCCAGCAGCCGGTGGGCTAGCGGGGTGTACCAAGAGACCCAGTACTTC CASSRWASGVYQETQYF TRBJ2-5 TRBD2 NA 17 TRBV7-2
TGTGCCAGCAGCTCCTCTCGGACAGGCTATTCACCCCTCCACTTT CASSSSRTGYSPLHF TRBJ1-6 TRBD1 many 15 TRBV7-2
TGTGCCAGCAGTGTTGGGGGGACTTCTGGAAACACCAAATATTTT CASSVGGTSGNTKYF TRBJ1-3 NA once 15 TRBV2
TGTGCCACCAGCAGAGGGGACAGGGGATTCCACGAGCAGTACTTC CATSRGDRGFHEQYF TRBJ2-7 TRBD1 NA 15 TRBV15
TGTGCCATCAGCGGGACGGGGGGGGGAAACACTGAAGCTTTCTTT CAISGTGGGNTEAFF TRBJ1-1 NA many 15 TRBV10-3
TGCGCCAGCAGCCTACGGACCCCAGGGCACACCGGGGAGCTGTTTTTT CASSLRTPGHTGELFF TRBJ2-2 NA many 16 TRBV5-1
TGCGCCAGCAGCGTCCACGGGACAGCACCCATTTACGAGCAGTACTTC CASSVHGTAPIYEQYF TRBJ2-7 TRBD1 once 16 TRBV5-1
TGTGCCAGCAGCTTGCGACTGGCGTTGGAGCAGTACTTC CASSLRLALEQYF TRBJ2-7 NA many 13 TRBV5-5
TGTGCCAGCAGCGTACAGGGTGAGGGTGAAAAACTGTTTTTT CASSVQGEGEKLFF TRBJ1-4 NA many 14 TRBV9
TGTGCCACCAGTGATGCTACTAGCGTTCAAGAGACCCAGTACTTC CATSDATSVQETQYF TRBJ2-5 TRBD2 NA 15 TRBV24-1
TGTGCCAGCAGACAGGGCCACACAGATACGCAGTATTTT CASRQGHTDTQYF TRBJ2-3 NA many 13 TRBV6-5
TGTGCTAGTGCCCGAGGGGAGGGCACCGGGGAGCTGTTTTTT CASARGEGTGELFF TRBJ2-2 TRBD2 many 14 TRBV12-5
TGTGCCAGCAGTTACAGGACAGGAAATCAGCCCCAGCATTTT CASSYRTGNQPQHF TRBJ1-5 TRBD1 many 14 TRBV6-5
TGCAGTGCTAGAGAGATTCAAATGAGGGAGACCCAGTACTTC CSAREIQMRETQYF TRBJ2-5 NA once 14 TRBV20-1
TGCGCCAGCAGTGAGTCAAGGGCCGGCGAGCAGTACTTC CASSESRAGEQYF TRBJ2-7 NA NA 13 TRBV2
TGTGCCACCAGCAGAGATTATGACACAGATACGCAGTATTTT CATSRDYDTDTQYF TRBJ2-3 NA many 14 TRBV15
TGTGCCAGCAGCCGAGGACAGGGGGCTACAGATACGCAGTATTTT CASSRGQGATDTQYF TRBJ2-3 TRBD1 many 15 TRBV7-9
TGTGCCATCAGTATGAGGGGCTCTGGGGCCAACGTCCTGACTTTC CAISMRGSGANVLTF TRBJ2-6 NA NA 15 TRBV10-3
TGTGCCAGCAAGGCAGGGGGCTACGACTACACCTTC CASKAGGYDYTF TRBJ1-2 TRBD1 NA 12 TRBV13
TGTGCCATCAGTGGGCAGAAACCTAGACAGGGTGGAGATCAGCCCCAGCATTTT CAISGQKPRQGGDQPQHF TRBJ1-5 TRBD1 many 18 TRBV10-3
TGCGCCAGCAGCCTTAATACAGTAGGCGTGAGGGTGAACACTGAAGCTTTCTTT CASSLNTVGVRVNTEAFF TRBJ1-1 NA many 18 TRBV5-1
TGTGCCAGCAGTCCGCAGGTCCTAGCGGAAGATGGCTACACCTTC CASSPQVLAEDGYTF TRBJ1-2 NA many 15 TRBV27
TGTGCCACCAAAAAAAGCGGGAACACCGGGGAGCTGTTTTTT CATKKSGNTGELFF TRBJ2-2 NA once 14 TRBV7-9
TGTGCCTGGAGTGTACTTGGGGTTGGCACCGGGGAGCTGTTTTTT CAWSVLGVGTGELFF TRBJ2-2 NA NA 15 TRBV30
TGCAGTGCTAGAGATCCCATTCCCGGGGAGCTGTTTTTT CSARDPIPGELFF TRBJ2-2 NA many 13 TRBV20-1
TGTGCCAGCAGTTTAACAGGGACGGAGAACACTGAAGCTTTCTTT CASSLTGTENTEAFF TRBJ1-1 NA NA 15 TRBV27
TGTGCCAGCACCCTAATCGGGGGGGGCGATTCACCCCTCCACTTT CASTLIGGGDSPLHF TRBJ1-6 NA many 15 TRBV2
TGCGCCAGCAGCTTCGACGGGGATCAGCCCCAGCATTTT CASSFDGDQPQHF TRBJ1-5 NA many 13 TRBV5-1
TGTGCCTGCCGGGACCAAGCCTACGAGCAGTACTTC CACRDQAYEQYF TRBJ2-7 NA many 12 TRBV30
TGTGCCAGCAGCTTCTTAGCGGGAGTTGTGGAGACCCAGTACTTC CASSFLAGVVETQYF TRBJ2-5 TRBD2 NA 15 TRBV7-3